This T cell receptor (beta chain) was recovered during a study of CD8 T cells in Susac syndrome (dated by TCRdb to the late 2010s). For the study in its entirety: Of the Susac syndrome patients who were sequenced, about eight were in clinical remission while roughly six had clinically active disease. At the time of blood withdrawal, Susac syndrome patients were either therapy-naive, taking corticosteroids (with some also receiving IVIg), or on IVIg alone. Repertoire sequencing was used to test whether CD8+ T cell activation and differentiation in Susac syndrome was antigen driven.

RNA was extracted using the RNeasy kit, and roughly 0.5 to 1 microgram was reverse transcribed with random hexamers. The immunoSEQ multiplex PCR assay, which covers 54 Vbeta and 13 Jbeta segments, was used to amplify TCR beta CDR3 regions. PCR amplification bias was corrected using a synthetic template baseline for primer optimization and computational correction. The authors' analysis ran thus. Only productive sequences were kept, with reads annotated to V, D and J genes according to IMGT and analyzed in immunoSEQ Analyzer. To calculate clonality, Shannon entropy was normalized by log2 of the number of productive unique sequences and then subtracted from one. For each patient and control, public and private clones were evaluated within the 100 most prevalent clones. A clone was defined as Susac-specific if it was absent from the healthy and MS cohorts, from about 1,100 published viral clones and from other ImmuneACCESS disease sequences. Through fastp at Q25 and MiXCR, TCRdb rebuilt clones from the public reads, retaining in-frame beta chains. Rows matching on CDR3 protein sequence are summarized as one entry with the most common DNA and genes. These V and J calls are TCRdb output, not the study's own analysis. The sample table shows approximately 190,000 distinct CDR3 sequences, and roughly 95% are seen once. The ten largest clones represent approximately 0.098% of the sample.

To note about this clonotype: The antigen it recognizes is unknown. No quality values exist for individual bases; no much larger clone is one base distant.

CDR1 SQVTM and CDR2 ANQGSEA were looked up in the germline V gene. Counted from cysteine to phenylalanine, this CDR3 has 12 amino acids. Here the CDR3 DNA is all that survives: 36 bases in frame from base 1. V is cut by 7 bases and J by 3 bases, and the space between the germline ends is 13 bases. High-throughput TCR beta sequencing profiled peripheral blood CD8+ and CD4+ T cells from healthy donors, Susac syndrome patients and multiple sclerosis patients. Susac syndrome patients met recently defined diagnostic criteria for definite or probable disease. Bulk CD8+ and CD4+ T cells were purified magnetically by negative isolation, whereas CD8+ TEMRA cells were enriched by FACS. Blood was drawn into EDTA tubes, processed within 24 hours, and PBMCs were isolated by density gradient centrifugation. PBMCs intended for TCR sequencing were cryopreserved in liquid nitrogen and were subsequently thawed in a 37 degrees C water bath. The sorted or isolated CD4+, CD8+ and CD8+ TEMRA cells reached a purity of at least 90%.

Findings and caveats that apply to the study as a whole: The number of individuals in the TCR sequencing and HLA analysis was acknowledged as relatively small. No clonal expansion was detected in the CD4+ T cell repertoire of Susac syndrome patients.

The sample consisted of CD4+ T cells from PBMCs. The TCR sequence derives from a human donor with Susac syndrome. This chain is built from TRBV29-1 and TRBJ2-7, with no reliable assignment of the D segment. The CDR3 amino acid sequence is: CSARNFGYEQYF. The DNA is TGCAGCGCCCGAAACTTTGGCTACGAGCAGTACTTC.